This TCR beta chain was sequenced in a study of cytomegalovirus exposure and HLA in healthy donors. Across the whole study: In an early release, HLA-typed donors contributed approximately 80 million unique TCR sequences.

The study ran its PCR with 60 Vbeta and 13 Jbeta primers. Only in-frame clones appear in the TCRdb table, and some are missing; sequencing was by immunoSEQ multiplex PCR. The table shows about 220,000 clones, with approximately 83% occurring only once. The study's findings and limits: In terms of immune exposure information, only CMV serostatus was available. A later analysis found that most CMV-associated TCR beta chains appeared HLA-restricted.

As regards this clone: The antigen remains undetermined.

The sequencing input was PBMCs. The receptor comes from a boy between 2 and 15 years old in good health and CMV-seronegative.

CDR3 DNA: TGTGCCAGTAGTATATCGGGACACACAAATTCACCCCTCCACTTT. Its translation: CASSISGHTNSPLHF. This chain uses TRBV19 with TRBJ1-6, with D possibly being TRBD1 (6 bases). The V gene's germline CDR1 is LNHDA and CDR2 SQIVND (reference sequence). The germline V and J ends were trimmed by 2 bases and 7 bases, with 12 bases remaining between them. The CDR3 has 15 amino acids.